Listed below are T cell receptor beta chains from one sample, sequenced in a study of blood T cell repertoires in COVID-19. TCRdb's table, derived via immunoSEQ multiplex PCR, lists solely in-frame clones and lacks some. There are some 190,000 clones in the sample; 88% occur only once, and about 4.2% lies in the top ten. The specimen was peripheral blood. The receptor source for this set is a human donor in a cohort sampled during active COVID-19. Both conserved end residues are part of each CDR3. D genes are given only for firm matches. Size tells how often a clone was seen (once, few, many) or the class of an expanded clone, and some rows leave it out.

TRBV5-8	NA	TRBJ2-7	TRBD2	TGTGCCAGCAGCATCGGGACTACTGAGTACTTC	CASSIGTTEYF
TRBV27	once	TRBJ2-1	NA	TGTGCCAGCAGTTTATGGGGGGACAGCCACAATGAGCAGTTCTTC	CASSLWGDSHNEQFF
TRBV5-4	NA	TRBJ2-3	TRBD2	TGTGCCAGCAGCGTCCCGGGACTAGCGGGGGAATTAACGCAGTATTTT	CASSVPGLAGELTQYF
TRBV18	NA	TRBJ1-2	NA	TGTGCCAGCTCACCCGGGAGAGAACACTATGGCTACACCTTC	CASSPGREHYGYTF
TRBV3-1/TRBV3-2	NA	TRBJ2-2	TRBD1	TGTGCCAGCAGCCGACAGGGTGGCACCGGGGAGCTGTTTTTT	CASSRQGGTGELFF
TRBV7-8	NA	TRBJ2-3	NA	TGTGCCAGCAGCCTAACGAAAACCCAGGCGCAGTATTTT	CASSLTKTQAQYF
TRBV5-4	NA	TRBJ2-1	TRBD2	TGTGCCAGCAGCTTGGGACTAGCGGAAAGGAGCTCCTACAATGAGCAGTTCTTC	CASSLGLAERSSYNEQFF
TRBV5-3	NA	TRBJ2-3	TRBD1	TGTGCCAGAAGCTTGAAGACAGGGGGCGTAAATACGCAGTATTTT	CARSLKTGGVNTQYF
TRBV2	NA	TRBJ1-6	NA	TGTGCCAGCAGGGCGCCCGGCCGCGGGGCCAATTCACCCCTCCACTTT	CASRAPGRGANSPLHF
TRBV28	few	TRBJ1-5	TRBD1	TGTGCCAGCAGGGAGGGACAGCTTAATCAGCCCCAGCATTTT	CASREGQLNQPQHF
TRBV27	NA	TRBJ2-1	NA	TGTGCCAGCAGAGGGGTATACAATGAGCAGTTCTTC	CASRGVYNEQFF
TRBV29-1	NA	TRBJ2-1	NA	TGCAGCGTTGTAAGTTACGGCAATGAGCAGTTCTTC	CSVVSYGNEQFF
TRBV29-1	NA	TRBJ2-5	TRBD1	TGCAGCGTTCCTAGACAGGGGGGGTTCCAAGAGACCCAGTACTTC	CSVPRQGGFQETQYF
TRBV5-6	NA	TRBJ1-5	NA	TGTGCCAGCAGCGAATGGACGCGGGGAGATCAGCCCCAGCATTTT	CASSEWTRGDQPQHF
TRBV5-1	NA	TRBJ1-4	TRBD1	TGCGCCAGCAGCTTACAGGGGACTAATGAAAAACTGTTTTTT	CASSLQGTNEKLFF
TRBV28	NA	TRBJ2-7	TRBD1	TGTGCCAGCAGTCCTCGACAGGGGGCAGTCAACGAGCAGTACTTC	CASSPRQGAVNEQYF
TRBV30	NA	TRBJ2-3	NA	TGTGCCTGGAGTCGCCCGGGGATCACAGATACGCAGTATTTT	CAWSRPGITDTQYF
TRBV9	NA	TRBJ1-3	TRBD1	TGTGCCAGCAGTGAACAGGGGTGGGCTGGAAACACCATATATTTT	CASSEQGWAGNTIYF
TRBV7-2	NA	TRBJ2-2	TRBD2	TGTGCCAGCAGCTTATTAGCGGGAGCGGGCACCGGGGAGCTGTTTTTT	CASSLLAGAGTGELFF
TRBV5-1	NA	TRBJ2-7	TRBD1	TGCGCCAGCAGCTTGGAGGGGGCCGCGATCGAGCAGTACTTC	CASSLEGAAIEQYF
TRBV5-4	NA	TRBJ1-5	TRBD1	TGTGCCAGCAGCTTGACTACGGGACAGGGCCTAAATCAGCCCCAGCATTTT	CASSLTTGQGLNQPQHF
TRBV10-3	once	TRBJ1-2	NA	TGTGCCACCATCAGCGTCGGACATCCGGCATACACCTTC	CATISVGHPAYTF
TRBV27	NA	TRBJ2-5	TRBD2	TGTGCCAGCAGTTCGGGACTAGCGGGGGGGCCGACCCCCCAGAGGACCCAGTACTTC	CASSSGLAGGPTPQRTQYF
TRBV7-8	NA	TRBJ2-7	TRBD1	TGTGCCAGCAGCTCCGACAGGGGCCACGAGCAGTACTTC	CASSSDRGHEQYF
TRBV11-2	NA	TRBJ1-2	TRBD1	TGTGCCAGCAGCTTATCAGCAGGGGGACCGTATGGCTACACCTTC	CASSLSAGGPYGYTF
TRBV20-1	once	TRBJ1-1	NA	TGCAGTGCTAGTTGGGGAAGGGGGTGGACTGAAGCTTTCTTT	CSASWGRGWTEAFF
TRBV6-5	NA	TRBJ2-7	TRBD1	TGTGCCAGCAGTTACAAGGACAGGGGGTACGAGCAGTACTTC	CASSYKDRGYEQYF
TRBV5-1	NA	TRBJ2-7	NA	TGCGCCAGCAGCTCTGGCAGAGGGCGCTCCTACGAGCAGTACTTC	CASSSGRGRSYEQYF
TRBV6-2/TRBV6-3	NA	TRBJ2-7	NA	TGTGCCAGCAGTTCGACGACAGTCGAGCAGTACTTC	CASSSTTVEQYF
TRBV12-3/TRBV12-4	NA	TRBJ1-2	NA	TGTGCCAGCAGTTTATTAAGAGGGATTGGCTACACCTTC	CASSLLRGIGYTF
TRBV11-2	few	TRBJ1-6	NA	TGTGCCAGCAGCTGGCGGGGGCCAGGAAATTCACCCCTCCACTTT	CASSWRGPGNSPLHF
TRBV27	NA	TRBJ2-1	TRBD2	TGTGCCAGCAGTGCCCTAGCGGGAGGGCCGGGTGAGCAGTTCTTC	CASSALAGGPGEQFF
TRBV9	NA	TRBJ2-5	NA	TGTGCCAGCAGCCGGGTTTTCGGGCAAGAGACCCAGTACTTC	CASSRVFGQETQYF
TRBV7-2	NA	TRBJ1-5	NA	TGTGCCAGCAGCTTGGGGCAGAATCAGCCCCAGCATTTT	CASSLGQNQPQHF
TRBV6-6	once	TRBJ1-4	TRBD1	TGTGCCAGCAGTCGGACAGGGGGGAATGAAAAACTGTTTTTT	CASSRTGGNEKLFF
TRBV25-1	NA	TRBJ2-2	TRBD1	TGTGCCAGCAGGGAAGGGGCCAGGGGGCTGACAAGCGGGGAGCTGTTTTTT	CASREGARGLTSGELFF
TRBV27	NA	TRBJ2-7	NA	TGTGCCAGCAGTTTAGGGACAAAGGGGGCCTACGAGCAGTACTTC	CASSLGTKGAYEQYF
TRBV7-9	NA	TRBJ2-1	TRBD2	TGTGCCAGCAGCGAGGCGGAAGCGGGAGGTCTGTTCTTC	CASSEAEAGGLFF
TRBV12-3/TRBV12-4	NA	TRBJ1-5	NA	TGTGCCAGCAGTTTGCTGAGAAATCAGCCCCAGCATTTT	CASSLLRNQPQHF
TRBV4-2	NA	TRBJ1-2	NA	TGTGCCAGCAGCCAAGCAGGGAAAAAAGCTAACTATGGCTACACCTTC	CASSQAGKKANYGYTF
TRBV11-2	NA	TRBJ2-7	NA	TGTGCCAGCAGCCCCATTCGGGGATCGACCCCCTACGAGCAGTACTTC	CASSPIRGSTPYEQYF
TRBV10-1	NA	TRBJ2-1	TRBD2	TGCGCCAGCAGTGAGACTAGCGGGAGCTCCTACAATGAGCAGTTCTTC	CASSETSGSSYNEQFF
TRBV19	NA	TRBJ1-1	NA	TGTGCCAGTAGTAAGAACCGGGACACCTATGAAGCTTTCTTT	CASSKNRDTYEAFF
TRBV6-6	few	TRBJ2-1	TRBD1	TGTGCCAGCAGTGCAACGGGACAGGTACACAATGAGCAGTTCTTC	CASSATGQVHNEQFF
TRBV6-2/TRBV6-3	NA	TRBJ2-1	TRBD2	TGTGCCAGCAGTTACCAGGGACTAGCACGCGACAATGAGCAGTTCTTC	CASSYQGLARDNEQFF
TRBV4-2	NA	TRBJ1-2	NA	TGTGCCAGCAGCCAACTTTCGGCAGGGGACCCCTATGGCTACACCTTC	CASSQLSAGDPYGYTF
TRBV5-6	NA	TRBJ1-1	NA	TGTGCCAGCAGCTTGGATGCGGGGGCGTCCACTGAAGCTTTCTTT	CASSLDAGASTEAFF
TRBV5-1	NA	TRBJ2-1	TRBD2	TGCGCCAGCAGCCCCGGCCGGGGACTAAATGAGCAGTTCTTC	CASSPGRGLNEQFF
TRBV5-1	NA	TRBJ1-2	TRBD1	TGCGCCAGCAGCTTGGTAGGGACAGGGGATGGCTACACCTTC	CASSLVGTGDGYTF
TRBV19	NA	TRBJ1-1	NA	TGTGCCAGTAGTATCGCCGGTTACACTGAAGCTTTCTTT	CASSIAGYTEAFF
TRBV5-1	NA	TRBJ1-4	NA	TGCGCCAGCAGCTTGCACATGTCAGGGTTGAATGAAAAACTGTTTTTT	CASSLHMSGLNEKLFF
TRBV5-4	once	TRBJ2-7	NA	TGTGCCAGCAGCTTGAGGCGGCACGCCGACGAGCAGTACTTC	CASSLRRHADEQYF
TRBV5-6	NA	TRBJ2-5	NA	TGTGCCAGCAGCCCTCAAGGGGAGCGGGTGGGTGAGACCCAGTACTTC	CASSPQGERVGETQYF
TRBV4-2	NA	TRBJ2-5	NA	TGTGCCAGCAGCCAAGAAGAGGGTCCAGGGACCCAGTACTTC	CASSQEEGPGTQYF